This T cell receptor beta chain was retrieved from a study of cytomegalovirus exposure and HLA in healthy donors. Whole-study findings and limits: An analysis that was carried out later associated 15,000 to 20,000 TCR beta sequences with HLA alleles at 0.05 false discovery rate.

CDR1 and CDR2 (germline): SGHRS, YFSETQ. The V end was cut by 1 base, the J end by 4 bases, with 8 bases between. This CDR3 is built from 14 residues. This PCR relied on a set of 60 Vbeta primers and 13 Jbeta primers. Clones were read by immunoSEQ multiplex PCR, and TCRdb kept only the in-frame ones, dropping some. Of about 200,000 clones in the sample, 60% to 80% were seen once. Those who donated were healthy bone marrow donors. Remarks on this clone: Its antigen is not known.

The chain couples TRBV5-1 to TRBJ1-4; D may be TRBD1 (5 bases). The sequenced sample consisted of PBMCs. The TCR originated in a male donor in good health and CMV-seronegative. As DNA, the CDR3 is TGCGCCAGCAGCTTGTTCGGGGGTAATGAAAAACTGTTTTTT. Translation: CASSLFGGNEKLFF.